What follows are 16 T cell receptor beta chains derived from one specimen sequenced in a study of T cells in localized non-small cell lung cancer. Sequencing used immunoSEQ multiplex PCR; TCRdb keeps in-frame clones, though not all of them. The data show just over 70,000 clones, about nine tenths seen once. The material sequenced was peripheral blood, taken before any cancer treatment. These receptors all stem from a male donor aged 60 or over with stage III squamous cell lung carcinoma.

The CDR3 region has the DNA TGCGCCAGCAGCCAAGGGACACAAGGTTCTACGCAGTATTTT. Translating it yields CASSQGTQGSTQYF. The rearrangement links TRBV4-3 to TRBJ2-3; maybe TRBD1 (5 bases). CDR1 is LGHNA, CDR2 YSLEER, per germline. The V and J ends lost 1 base and 8 bases respectively, with 13 bases between them. The CDR3 has 14 residues.

This chain links TRBV29-1 with TRBJ1-1; the D is unclear. This CDR3 spans 12 amino acids. V gave up 4 bases and J gave up 3 bases, with 9 bases separating them. Germline assignment: CDR1 SQVTM and CDR2 ANQGSEA. The CDR3: CSVVGSHTEAFF. CDR3 nucleotides: TGCAGCGTTGTGGGGAGTCACACTGAAGCTTTCTTT.

This clone was observed a few times. This chain joins TRBV6-1 and TRBJ1-2, with D unclear. Germline lookup yields CDR1 MNHNS and CDR2 SASEGT. Trimming took off 2 bases at V and 2 bases at J, with 6 bases between the two ends. There are 13 residues in the CDR3. The CDR3 nucleotides are TGTGCCAGCAGTGAACGGAAAAACTATGGCTACACCTTC. The encoded protein is CASSERKNYGYTF.

On this clone: This same CDR3 is encoded by further DNA sequences in the sample. The CDR3 bases are TGTGCCAGCAGCTCCCGGCTAGCGGGGGGTACAGATACGCAGTATTTT. Its translation is CASSSRLAGGTDTQYF. The chain couples TRBV7-2 to TRBJ2-3; 11 positions agree with TRBD2. The CDR3 is 16 residues long. V was clipped by 4 bases and J by 3 bases; unmatched bases: 6. Germline-derived CDR1 and CDR2 are SGHTA and FQGNSA.

The V gene is TRBV7-9, the J gene TRBJ2-2; 14 nucleotides agree with TRBD2. CDR1 and CDR2 (germline): SEHNR, FQNEAQ (reference sequence). V shed 1 base, J shed 5 bases, and the junction held 9 bases outside the gene matches. The CDR3 spans 19 residues. For the CDR3, the DNA is TGTGCCAGCAGCTTAGAGGCCGGGACTAGCGGGGGCTGGACCGGGGAGCTGTTTTTT. Amino acids: CASSLEAGTSGGWTGELFF.

The chain is built from TRBV7-2 and TRBJ1-2, with 8 bases identical to TRBD1. The CDR3 spans 15 residues. The germline CDR1 and CDR2 sequences are SGHTA and FQGNSA. V gave up 1 base and J gave up 0 bases; unmatched junction bases: 1. CDR3 DNA: TGTGCCAGCAGCTTAGGGACAGGGTCTAACTATGGCTACACCTTC. It is translated as CASSLGTGSNYGYTF.

The V call is TRBV9, the J call TRBJ1-2, with D possibly matching TRBD1 (5 bases). The CDR3 is 14 amino acids. The germline V and J ends were trimmed by 6 bases and 0 bases, with 12 bases remaining between them. The germline V gene has CDR1 SGDLS and CDR2 YYNGEE. The CDR3 loop reads CASTRGGANYGYTF. DNA for the CDR3: TGTGCCAGCACGAGGGGAGGGGCTAACTATGGCTACACCTTC.

This clone was picked up one time. The genes are TRBV15 and TRBJ2-1; D might be TRBD2 (7 bases). CDR3 length equals 15 residues. V lost 1 base and J lost 9, with 16 bases in between. Germline CDR1 is LNHNV and CDR2 is YYDKDF (reference sequence). CDR3 sequence: CATSRGGGFGSEQFF. In nucleotides, the CDR3 is TGTGCCACCAGCAGAGGGGGGGGCTTTGGGTCTGAGCAGTTCTTC.

The genes are TRBV4-3 and TRBJ2-7; D remains unclear. Deletions cut 1 base from V and 0 bases from J, with 7 bases between. Germline loops: CDR1 LGHNA, CDR2 YSLEER. The CDR3 runs to 14 residues. The CDR3 region is CASSQGFPSYEQYF. The CDR3, as DNA: TGCGCCAGCAGCCAAGGGTTCCCCTCCTACGAGCAGTACTTC.

For the CDR3, the DNA is TGTGCCAGCTCACACCGGAAAGACACCTACGAGCAGTACTTC. Translated, it gives CASSHRKDTYEQYF. The chain joins TRBV18 to TRBJ2-7; no clear D. Germline assignment: CDR1 KGHSH and CDR2 LQKENI. CDR3 length: 14 amino acids. The ends were cut back, 4 bases at V and 2 bases at J, with 12 bases in the middle.

The chain has TRBV6-1 and TRBJ1-1, with D perhaps TRBD1 (5 bases). Germline V gene lookup returns CDR1 MNHNS and CDR2 SASEGT. This CDR3 region has 15 residues. Trimming took off 10 bases at V and 4 bases at J, with 22 bases between the two ends. As DNA, the CDR3 is TGTGCCACCGACTTCCGGGGGGGATTTGTCACTGAAGCTTTCTTT. It encodes CATDFRGGFVTEAFF.

The chain is built from TRBV7-6 and TRBJ2-2, with 8 bases lining up with TRBD1. Looked up from germline, CDR1 is SGHVS and CDR2 is FNYEAQ. The CDR3 totals 18 residues. The J segment lost 0 bases and the V segment lost 4 bases, leaving 10 bases of the junction unmatched. The CDR3, as DNA: TGTGCCAGCAGCTCCTGGACAGGGCCAAACGCGAACACCGGGGAGCTGTTTTTT. It yields the protein CASSSWTGPNANTGELFF. The full variable domain, rest sourced from reference TRBV7-6 and TRBJ2-2, is GAGVSQSPRYKVTKRGQDVALRCDPISGHVSLYWYRQALGQGPEFLTYFNYEAQQDKSGLPNDRFSAERPEGSISTLTIQRTEQRDSAMYRCASSSWTGPNANTGELFFGEGSRLTVL.

The rearrangement uses TRBV11-3 and TRBJ2-1; 7 bases are shared with TRBD1. CDR3 length equals 16 residues. V shed 5 bases, J shed 7 bases, and the junction held 14 bases outside the gene matches. Germline values: CDR1 SGHNT, CDR2 YENEEA. For the CDR3, the DNA is TGTGCCAGCAGCGGGGGACAGTCGAACTGGGGGAATGAGCAGTTCTTC. Protein: CASSGGQSNWGNEQFF.

The rearrangement links TRBV6-1 to TRBJ2-7; D gene unclear. Germline lookup yields CDR1 MNHNS and CDR2 SASEGT. This CDR3 contains 14 residues. V lost 5 bases to trimming and J lost 0 bases, with 11 bases between them. CDR3 in amino acids: CASSRDASSYEQYV. The CDR3 DNA reads as TGTGCCAGCAGTAGGGATGCCAGCTCCTACGAGCAGTACGTC.

The chain joins TRBV7-9 to TRBJ2-6, with D perhaps being TRBD1 or TRBD2 (5 bases each). V lost 2 bases, J lost 0 bases, and 14 bases lay in between. From germline, CDR1 is SEHNR and CDR2 FQNEAQ (reference sequence). The CDR3 runs 18 residues. CDR3: CASSLSGHLSSGANVLTF. The CDR3, as DNA: TGTGCCAGCAGCTTAAGCGGACACCTTTCCTCTGGGGCCAACGTCCTGACTTTC.

The V gene is TRBV4-3, the J gene TRBJ1-2, with TRBD1 as a possible D gene (5 bases). The CDR3 spans 15 residues. V was trimmed by 0 bases and J by 6 bases, leaving 14 bases between them. CDR1 and CDR2 (germline): LGHNA, YSLEER. The CDR3 protein is CASSQEVRTTDGYTF. CDR3 DNA: TGCGCCAGCAGCCAAGAAGTCCGGACAACGGATGGCTACACCTTC.